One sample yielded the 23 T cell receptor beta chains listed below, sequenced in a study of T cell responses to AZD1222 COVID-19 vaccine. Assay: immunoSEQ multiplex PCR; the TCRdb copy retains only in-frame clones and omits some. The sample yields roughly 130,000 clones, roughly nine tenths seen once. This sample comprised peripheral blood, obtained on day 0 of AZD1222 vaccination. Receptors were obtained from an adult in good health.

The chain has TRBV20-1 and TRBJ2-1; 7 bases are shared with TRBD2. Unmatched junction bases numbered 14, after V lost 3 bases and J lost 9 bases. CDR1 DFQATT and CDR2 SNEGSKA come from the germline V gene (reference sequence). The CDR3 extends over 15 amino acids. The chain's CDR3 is CSASETASGKSEQFF. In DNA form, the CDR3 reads TGCAGTGCTAGTGAAACGGCTAGCGGAAAAAGTGAGCAGTTCTTC.

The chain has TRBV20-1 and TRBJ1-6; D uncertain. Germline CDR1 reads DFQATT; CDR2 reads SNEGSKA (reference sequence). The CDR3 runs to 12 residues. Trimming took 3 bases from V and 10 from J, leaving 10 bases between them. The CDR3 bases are TGCAGTGCTAGTCAGCTCAGGTCACCCCTCCACTTT. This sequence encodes CSASQLRSPLHF.

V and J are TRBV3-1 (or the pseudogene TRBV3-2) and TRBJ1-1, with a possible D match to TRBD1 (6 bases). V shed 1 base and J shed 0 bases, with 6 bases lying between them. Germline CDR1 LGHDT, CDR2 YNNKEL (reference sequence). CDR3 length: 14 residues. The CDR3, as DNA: TGTGCCAGCAGCCAAGGGACAGTGAACACTGAAGCTTTCTTT. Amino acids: CASSQGTVNTEAFF.

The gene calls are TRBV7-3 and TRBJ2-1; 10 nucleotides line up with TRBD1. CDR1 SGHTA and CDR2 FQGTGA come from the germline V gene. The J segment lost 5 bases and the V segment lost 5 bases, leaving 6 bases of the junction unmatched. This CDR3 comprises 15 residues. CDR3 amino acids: CASSAGTGVDNEQFF. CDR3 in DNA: TGTGCCAGCAGCGCCGGGACAGGGGTAGACAATGAGCAGTTCTTC. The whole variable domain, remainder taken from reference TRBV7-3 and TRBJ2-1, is GAGVSQTPSNKVTEKGKYVELRCDPISGHTALYWYRQSLGQGPEFLIYFQGTGAADDSGLPNDRFFAVRPEGSVSTLKIQRTERGDSAVYLCASSAGTGVDNEQFFGPGTRLTVL.

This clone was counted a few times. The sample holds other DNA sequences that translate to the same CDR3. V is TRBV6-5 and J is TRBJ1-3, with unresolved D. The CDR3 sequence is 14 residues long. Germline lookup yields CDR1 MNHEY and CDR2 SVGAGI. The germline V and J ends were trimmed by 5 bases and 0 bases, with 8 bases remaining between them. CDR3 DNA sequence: TGTGCCAGCAGTCCCGGTAGCTCTGGAAACACCATATATTTT. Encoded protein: CASSPGSSGNTIYF.

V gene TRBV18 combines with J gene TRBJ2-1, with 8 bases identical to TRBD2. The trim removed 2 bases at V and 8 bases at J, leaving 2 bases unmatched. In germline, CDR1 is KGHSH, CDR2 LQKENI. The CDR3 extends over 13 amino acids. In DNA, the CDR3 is TGTGCCAGCTCACCAAGCGGGAGCGATGAGCAGTTCTTC. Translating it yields CASSPSGSDEQFF. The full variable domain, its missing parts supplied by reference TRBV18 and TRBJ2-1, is NAGVMQNPRHLVRRRGQEARLRCSPMKGHSHVYWYRQLPEEGLKFMVYLQKENIIDESGMPKERFSAEFPKEGPSILRIQQVVRGDSAAYFCASSPSGSDEQFFGPGTRLTVL.

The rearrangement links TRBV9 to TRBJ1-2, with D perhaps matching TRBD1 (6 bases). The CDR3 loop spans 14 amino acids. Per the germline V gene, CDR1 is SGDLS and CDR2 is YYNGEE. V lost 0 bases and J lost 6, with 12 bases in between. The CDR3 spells CASSVVTGMDGYTF. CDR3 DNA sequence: TGTGCCAGCAGCGTAGTAACAGGGATGGATGGCTACACCTTC.

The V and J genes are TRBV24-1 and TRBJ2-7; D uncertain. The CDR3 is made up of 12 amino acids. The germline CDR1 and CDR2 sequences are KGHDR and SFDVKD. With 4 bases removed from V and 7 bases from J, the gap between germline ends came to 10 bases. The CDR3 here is CATSEVKREQYF. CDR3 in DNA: TGTGCCACCAGTGAGGTGAAGAGGGAGCAGTACTTC.

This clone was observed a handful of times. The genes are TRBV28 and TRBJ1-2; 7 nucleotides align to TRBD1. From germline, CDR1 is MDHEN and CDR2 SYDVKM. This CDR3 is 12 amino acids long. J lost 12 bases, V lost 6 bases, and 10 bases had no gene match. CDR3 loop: CASREAGGGNTF. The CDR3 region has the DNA TGTGCCAGCAGGGAAGCGGGAGGGGGCAACACCTTC.

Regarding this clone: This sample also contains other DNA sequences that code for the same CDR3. CDR3 coding DNA: TGTGCCAGCAGCTTAGACAATAACTATGGCTACACCTTC. Its translation is CASSLDNNYGYTF. The chain employs TRBV7-2 and TRBJ1-2; D is undetermined. CDR3 length: 13 residues. V lost 1 base to trimming and J lost 1 base, with 4 bases between them. Germline CDR1 SGHTA, CDR2 FQGNSA.

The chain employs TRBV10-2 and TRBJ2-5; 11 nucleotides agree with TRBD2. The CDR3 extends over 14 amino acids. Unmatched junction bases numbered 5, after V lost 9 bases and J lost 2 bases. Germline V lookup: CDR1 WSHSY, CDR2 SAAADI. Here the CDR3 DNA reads TGCGCCAGTAATAGCGGGAGGGGACAAGAGACCCAGTACTTC. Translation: CASNSGRGQETQYF.

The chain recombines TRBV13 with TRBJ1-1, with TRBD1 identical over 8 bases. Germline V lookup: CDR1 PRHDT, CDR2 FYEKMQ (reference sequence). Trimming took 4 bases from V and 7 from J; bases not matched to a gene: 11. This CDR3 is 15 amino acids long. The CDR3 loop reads CASSSPLTGEGEAFF. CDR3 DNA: TGTGCCAGCAGCTCCCCGCTGACAGGGGAAGGTGAAGCTTTCTTT.

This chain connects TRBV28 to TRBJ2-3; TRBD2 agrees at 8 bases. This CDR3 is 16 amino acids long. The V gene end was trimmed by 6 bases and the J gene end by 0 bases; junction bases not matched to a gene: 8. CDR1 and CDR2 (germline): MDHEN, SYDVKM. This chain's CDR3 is CASRRPGRDSTDTQYF. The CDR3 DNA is TGTGCCAGCAGACGTCCCGGGAGGGATAGCACAGATACGCAGTATTTT.

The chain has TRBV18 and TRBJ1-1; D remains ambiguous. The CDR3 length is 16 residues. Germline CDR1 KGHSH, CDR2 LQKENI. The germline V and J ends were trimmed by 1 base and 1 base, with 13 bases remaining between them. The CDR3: CASSPLSKAQNTEAFF. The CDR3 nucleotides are TGTGCCAGCTCACCACTCTCCAAAGCCCAGAACACTGAAGCTTTCTTT.

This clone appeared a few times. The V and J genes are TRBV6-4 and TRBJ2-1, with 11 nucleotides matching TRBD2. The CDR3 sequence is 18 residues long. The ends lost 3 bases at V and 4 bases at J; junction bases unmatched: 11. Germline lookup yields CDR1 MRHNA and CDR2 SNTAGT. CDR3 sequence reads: CASSELEGTSGFYNEQFF. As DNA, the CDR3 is TGTGCCAGCAGTGAACTAGAAGGGACTAGCGGATTTTACAATGAGCAGTTCTTC.

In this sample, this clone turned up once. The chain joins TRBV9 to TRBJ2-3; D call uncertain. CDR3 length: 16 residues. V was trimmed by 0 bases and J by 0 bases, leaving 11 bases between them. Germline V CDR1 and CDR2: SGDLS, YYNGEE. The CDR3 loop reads CASSVGWKPSTDTQYF. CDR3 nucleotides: TGTGCCAGCAGCGTAGGATGGAAGCCTAGCACAGATACGCAGTATTTT.

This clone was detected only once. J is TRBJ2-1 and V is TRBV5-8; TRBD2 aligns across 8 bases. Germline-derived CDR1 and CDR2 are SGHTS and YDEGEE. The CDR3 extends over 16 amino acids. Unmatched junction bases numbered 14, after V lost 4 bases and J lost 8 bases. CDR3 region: CASSPGTRWALDEQFF. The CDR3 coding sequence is TGTGCCAGCAGCCCGGGGACTAGATGGGCGTTGGATGAGCAGTTCTTC.

The CDR3 spells CASSDGQDRGAFF. DNA of the CDR3: TGTGCCAGCAGCGACGGACAGGACCGGGGAGCTTTCTTT. This chain connects TRBV7-9 to TRBJ1-1; 7 bases line up with TRBD1. With V trimmed by 5 bases and J by 10 bases, 10 bases remained unmatched. The CDR3 runs to 13 residues. Germline lookup yields CDR1 SEHNR and CDR2 FQNEAQ (reference sequence).

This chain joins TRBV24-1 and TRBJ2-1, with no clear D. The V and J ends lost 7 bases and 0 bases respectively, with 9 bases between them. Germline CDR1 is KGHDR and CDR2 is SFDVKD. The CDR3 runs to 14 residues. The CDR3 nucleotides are TGTGCCACCAGAGGCGGAAGCTCCTACAATGAGCAGTTCTTC. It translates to CATRGGSSYNEQFF.

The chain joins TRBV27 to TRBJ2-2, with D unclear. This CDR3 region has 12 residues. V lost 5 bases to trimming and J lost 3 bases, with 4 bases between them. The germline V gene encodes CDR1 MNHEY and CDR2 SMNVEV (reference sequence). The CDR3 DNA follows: TGTGCCAGCAGTCCTTACACCGGGGAGCTGTTTTTT. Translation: CASSPYTGELFF.

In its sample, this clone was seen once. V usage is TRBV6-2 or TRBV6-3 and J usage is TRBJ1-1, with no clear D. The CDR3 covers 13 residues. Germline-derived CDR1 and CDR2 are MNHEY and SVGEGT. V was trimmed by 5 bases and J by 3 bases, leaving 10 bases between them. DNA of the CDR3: TGTGCCAGCAGTACCGAACGGTACACTGAAGCTTTCTTT. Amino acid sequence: CASSTERYTEAFF.

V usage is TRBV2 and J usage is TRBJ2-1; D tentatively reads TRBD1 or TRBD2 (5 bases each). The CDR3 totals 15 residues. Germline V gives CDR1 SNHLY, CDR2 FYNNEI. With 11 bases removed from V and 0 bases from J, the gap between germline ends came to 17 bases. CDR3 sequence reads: CAGSKEGSSYNEQFF. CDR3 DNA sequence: TGTGCCGGGTCGAAAGAGGGGAGCTCCTACAATGAGCAGTTCTTC.

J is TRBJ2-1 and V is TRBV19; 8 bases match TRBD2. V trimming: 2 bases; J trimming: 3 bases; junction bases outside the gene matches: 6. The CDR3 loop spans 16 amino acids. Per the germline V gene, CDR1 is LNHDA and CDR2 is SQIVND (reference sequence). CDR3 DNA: TGTGCCAGTAGTATATCAACTAGCGGCAACTACAATGAGCAGTTCTTC. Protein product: CASSISTSGNYNEQFF.